These 14 T cell receptor beta chains share one sample of origin, sequenced in a study of blood T cell repertoires in COVID-19. Method: immunoSEQ multiplex PCR; TCRdb's copy keeps in-frame clones and lacks some. The sample includes about 200,000 clones, approximately 90% of them seen just once. Material: peripheral blood. The receptors shown here come from a man aged 60 to 69 with COVID-19, enrolled during active disease.

This rearrangement joins TRBV5-1 to TRBJ1-2; possible D gene TRBD1, 5 bases. V lost 2 bases and J lost 7, with 12 bases in between. Germline V lookup: CDR1 SGHRS, CDR2 YFSETQ. The CDR3 has 13 residues. The DNA of the CDR3 is TGCGCCAGCAGCTTTTGGGGCGACTCTGGCTACACCTTC. It yields the protein CASSFWGDSGYTF.

This chain uses TRBV3-1 (or the pseudogene TRBV3-2) with TRBJ2-7, with 13 bases matching TRBD2. After removal of 5 bases from V and 3 bases from J, the junction contained 1 base not matched to a gene. The CDR3 has 14 amino acids. Germline CDR1 reads LGHDT; CDR2 reads YNNKEL (reference sequence). This CDR3 is CASSWTSGSYEQYF. For the CDR3, the DNA is TGTGCCAGCAGCTGGACTAGCGGGAGCTACGAGCAGTACTTC.

The chain's CDR3 is CASTTLDSWNTEAFF. The CDR3 coding sequence is TGTGCCAGCACCACCCTAGACAGCTGGAACACTGAAGCTTTCTTT. This sequence joins TRBV7-8 and TRBJ1-1, with D perhaps matching TRBD1 (5 bases). The ends were cut back, 7 bases at V and 1 base at J, with 16 bases in the middle. The germline V gene encodes CDR1 SGHVS and CDR2 FQNEAQ. This CDR3 has 15 amino acids.

The V call is TRBV12-3 or TRBV12-4, the J call TRBJ1-2; 8 bases agree with TRBD1. The J segment lost 8 bases and the V segment lost 6 bases, leaving 8 bases of the junction unmatched. The CDR3 is 13 amino acids. In DNA form, the CDR3 reads TGTGCCAGCAGCCCGGACAGGGTAGGGGGCTACACCTTC. Translation gives CASSPDRVGGYTF.

V usage is TRBV5-8 and J usage is TRBJ1-4, with 11 bases lining up with TRBD1. CDR3 length equals 15 residues. Germline trimming cut 4 bases from V and 7 bases from J; bases unmatched to any gene: 6. Per germline, CDR1 SGHTS and CDR2 YDEGEE. CDR3 protein: CASSRGTGGGEKLFF. The CDR3 region has the DNA TGTGCCAGCAGCCGAGGGACAGGGGGAGGTGAAAAACTGTTTTTT.

The rearrangement joins TRBV7-9 to TRBJ2-1; D might be TRBD1 (6 bases). This CDR3 is 15 amino acids long. Germline CDR1 is SEHNR and CDR2 is FQNEAQ (reference sequence). V dropped 5 bases and J dropped 10 bases, with 21 bases sitting between them. CDR3 sequence: CASSLSGTPLEEQFF. The CDR3 DNA is TGTGCCAGCAGCCTATCCGGGACACCCTTGGAAGAGCAGTTCTTC. The full variable domain, rest sourced from reference TRBV7-9 and TRBJ2-1, is DTGVSQNPRHKITKRGQNVTFRCDPISEHNRLYWYRQTLGQGPEFLTYFQNEAQLEKSRLLSDRFSAERPKGSFSTLEIQRTEQGDSAMYLCASSLSGTPLEEQFFGPGTRLTVL.

The V call is TRBV30, the J call TRBJ1-4, with D unresolved. Germline V lookup: CDR1 GTSNPN, CDR2 SVGIG (reference sequence). V lost 4 bases and J 8 bases, leaving 14 bases between the germline ends. The CDR3 contains 13 residues. Here the CDR3 DNA reads TGTGCCTGGACCCGGAATGGGCCCGAAAAACTGTTTTTT. Amino acids: CAWTRNGPEKLFF.

The J gene is TRBJ2-1, the V gene TRBV18; TRBD1 aligns across 7 bases. The germline V gene has CDR1 KGHSH and CDR2 LQKENI. Trimming cost V 4 bases and J 7 bases; bases outside gene matches: 7. The CDR3 consists of 14 residues. The CDR3 reads CASSLDSQGNEQFF. The DNA for the CDR3 is TGTGCCAGCTCACTAGACTCACAGGGGAATGAGCAGTTCTTC.

The chain employs TRBV27 and TRBJ2-6, with TRBD1 identical over 7 bases. V lost 5 bases to trimming and J lost 0 bases; unmatched junction nucleotides: 13. Germline values: CDR1 MNHEY, CDR2 SMNVEV (reference sequence). CDR3 length: 19 residues. The CDR3 region is CASSLLKGTALSGANVLTF. The DNA of the CDR3 is TGTGCCAGCAGTCTACTTAAAGGGACAGCCCTCTCTGGGGCCAACGTCCTGACTTTC.

The rearrangement uses TRBV7-2 and TRBJ1-1; D might be TRBD1 (6 bases). This CDR3 is 16 amino acids long. Between the trimmed V and J ends, which lost 1 base and 6 bases, there was a span of 18 bases. Germline assignment: CDR1 SGHTA and CDR2 FQGNSA. CDR3 residues: CASSLVWGGPTPEAFF. The CDR3 nucleotides read TGTGCCAGCAGCTTAGTGTGGGGGGGGCCGACCCCTGAAGCTTTCTTT.

The chain employs TRBV21-1 and TRBJ1-1. TRBV21-1 is reported as a pseudogene. The CDR3 covers 14 residues. The CDR3 DNA reads TGTGCCAGCAGCAAAGGGGTAGGGAGGGGTGAAGCTTTCTTT. It encodes CASSKGVGRGEAFF.

The CDR3 nucleotides are TGTGCCAGCAGCCCGACAAATAACCTATCTGGAAACACCATATATTTT. Its protein product is CASSPTNNLSGNTIYF. This chain uses TRBV28 with TRBJ1-3; D gene ambiguous. From germline, CDR1 is MDHEN and CDR2 SYDVKM. There are 16 residues in the CDR3. Trimming took off 6 bases at V and 1 base at J, with 16 bases between the two ends.

The V call is TRBV11-3, the J call TRBJ2-1; 7 bases are a match to TRBD1. With V trimmed by 5 bases and J by 8 bases, 12 bases remained unmatched. Germline V gene data show CDR1 as SGHNT and CDR2 as YENEEA. CDR3 size: 15 residues. CDR3 sequence (DNA): TGTGCCAGCAGCGAGCACAGGGGCTTGGGGGATGAGCAGTTCTTC. It translates to CASSEHRGLGDEQFF.

This chain links TRBV7-9 with TRBJ2-7; 11 nucleotides align to TRBD2. The germline V gene has CDR1 SEHNR and CDR2 FQNEAQ (reference sequence). J lost 7 bases, V lost 4 bases, and 9 bases had no gene match. The CDR3 consists of 15 residues. The CDR3 loop reads CASSSWVAGGGEQYF. The CDR3 bases are TGTGCCAGCAGCTCTTGGGTAGCGGGAGGGGGTGAGCAGTACTTC. Together with reference TRBV7-9 and TRBJ2-7, the CDR3 gives the full variable domain: DTGVSQNPRHKITKRGQNVTFRCDPISEHNRLYWYRQTLGQGPEFLTYFQNEAQLEKSRLLSDRFSAERPKGSFSTLEIQRTEQGDSAMYLCASSSWVAGGGEQYFGPGTRLTVT.